The clone carrying this T cell receptor (beta chain) was observed a few times. Its antigen is as yet unknown. Other DNA sequences of this sample code for an identical CDR3. This specimen belongs to a study of T cell responses to AZD1222 COVID-19 vaccine. The V end was cut by 2 bases, the J end by 4 bases, with 9 bases between. The CDR3 length is 14 residues. Germline assignment: CDR1 LGHDT and CDR2 YNNKEL (reference sequence). Assay: immunoSEQ multiplex PCR; the TCRdb copy retains only in-frame clones and omits some. Counted here are fewer than 250,000 clones, 90% to 95% occurring once; the ten biggest clones make up approximately 1%. Study observations and caveats: In a largely white British group with more females than males, clonal diversity was possibly underestimated.

This sequence was found in an adult in good health. The rearrangement links TRBV3-1 (or the pseudogene TRBV3-2) to TRBJ1-5; D remains ambiguous. Here the sequenced sample was peripheral blood, taken on day 0 of MenACWY control vaccination. The CDR3 region has the DNA TGTGCCAGCAGCCAATCCGGTAGTAATCAGCCCCAGCATTTT. Protein: CASSQSGSNQPQHF.